This T cell receptor (beta chain) came from a study of CD8+CD57+ T cells in acquired aplastic anemia. TCR beta VDJ and CDR3 were profiled, and genomic DNA was the template. TCRdb re-analysed the reads in MiXCR, keeping a single row per CDR3 protein. This sample yields some 280,000 distinct CDR3 sequences, of which 50% to 70% are seen a single time; roughly 8% belongs to the top ten. Germline V gives CDR1 DFQATT, CDR2 SNEGSKA (reference sequence). V was shortened by 4 bases and J by 1 base, with 14 bases between the two germline ends. The CDR3 spans 15 residues. This chain joins TRBV20-1 and TRBJ1-5, with TRBD1 as a possible D gene (5 bases). Sample: sorted CD4+, CD8+, or CD8+CD57+ T cells (not recorded which) from PBMCs. The clonotype was recovered from a human donor with severe aplastic anemia or a healthy control (not recorded which). CDR3 region: CSATSGGPSNQPQHF. CDR3 coding DNA: TGCAGTGCTACCTCCGGGGGACCCAGCAATCAGCCCCAGCATTTT.